This T cell receptor beta chain is from a study of T cell responses to AZD1222 COVID-19 vaccine. The study's findings and limits: White British ancestry dominated among donors, who included more females, and clonal diversity was possibly underestimated.

The CDR3 has 13 amino acids. V was clipped by 6 bases and J by 2 bases, with 10 bases between them. Germline CDR1 is SNHLY and CDR2 is FYNNEI. Measured with immunoSEQ multiplex PCR; TCRdb has only the in-frame clones, and not every one. In the table there are approximately 68,000 clones, roughly 91% of which are singletons. On this clone: Its antigen is undetermined.

The chain is built from TRBV2 and TRBJ2-5, with D perhaps being TRBD1 or TRBD2 (5 bases each). The sequencing used peripheral blood, collected 28 days after the second dose of the MenACWY control vaccine. The origin of this receptor is an adult who received the MenACWY meningococcal vaccine as a control. In DNA form, the CDR3 reads TGTGCCAGCAGGGGGACGGGGCAAGAGACCCAGTACTTC. Its translation is CASRGTGQETQYF.